The clone carrying this TCR beta chain was seen more than once but under ten times. Its antigen is still unknown. This sample is part of a study of molecular identifiers for immune sequencing clone quantification. As for the study in general: In replicates, the authors split RNA from roughly 20,000 or 100,000 naive CD8 cells five ways and sequenced four.

General study results and limits: Spike-in Jurkat TCR RNA from a single cell reportedly registered among about a million naive cells.

As CD8+CD4-CCR7+CD45RA+ cells, naive CD8 T cells were sorted. The authors built bulk TCR libraries by previously described methods with listed TCR primers. TCRdb independently ran MiXCR on the PCR reads; one entry per CDR3 protein. There are about 630,000 distinct CDR3 sequences in the sample; roughly 25% occur only once, and 0.78% lies in the top ten. Looked up from germline, CDR1 is SGHNT and CDR2 is YENEEA. The CDR3 consists of 16 residues. V was clipped by 0 bases and J by 4 bases; unmatched bases: 5. This chain uses TRBV11-3 with TRBJ2-1; 8 bases are shared with TRBD2. The sequenced sample was naive CD8+ T cells from blood, with Jurkat cell RNA spiked in. Subset given: FACS-sorted CD8+CD4-CCR7+CD45RA+ naive T cells. This TCR came from a human donor in good health. Some libraries in this study had Jurkat cell RNA spiked in. This CDR3 reads CASSLDGLADYNEQFF. Here the CDR3 DNA reads TGTGCCAGCAGCTTAGATGGACTAGCAGATTACAATGAGCAGTTCTTC.